One and the same sample provided the 29 T cell receptor beta chains below, sequenced in a study of cytomegalovirus exposure and HLA in healthy donors. The PCR had 60 Vbeta and 13 Jbeta primers. TCRdb keeps only in-frame clones here, not all; method: immunoSEQ multiplex PCR. The repertoire has about 160,000 clones, about 85% of them found once; the top ten carry more than 2%. The sample comprised PBMCs. These receptors were collected from a man aged 18 to 30 in good health and CMV-seropositive.

In nucleotides, the CDR3 is TGTGCCAGCAGCGCTAAAGACAGGGGGATCTATGGCTACACCTTC. It specifies CASSAKDRGIYGYTF. The chain employs TRBV5-5 and TRBJ1-2, with TRBD1 matching 9 bases. The trim removed 4 bases at V and 4 bases at J, leaving 8 bases unmatched. CDR1 SGHKS and CDR2 YYEKEE come from the germline V gene (reference sequence). The CDR3 runs 15 residues.

V usage is TRBV7-2 and J usage is TRBJ1-4; 10 bases map to TRBD1. Germline CDR1 reads SGHTA; CDR2 reads FQGNSA. The CDR3 is 18 residues long. With V trimmed by 4 bases and J by 10 bases, 18 bases remained unmatched. The CDR3 is CASSYLGSARDRGGKLFF. CDR3 in DNA: TGTGCCAGCAGCTATTTGGGTTCTGCCCGGGACAGGGGAGGAAAACTGTTTTTT.

The rearrangement uses TRBV9 and TRBJ1-1; unclear D gene. The CDR3 sequence is 14 residues long. V lost 4 bases and J lost 0, with 10 bases in between. The germline gives CDR1 SGDLS, CDR2 YYNGEE. DNA for the CDR3: TGTGCCAGCAGCTCCCGCAGCGTGAACACTGAAGCTTTCTTT. The encoded protein is CASSSRSVNTEAFF. The full variable domain, completed using reference TRBV9 and TRBJ1-1, is DSGVTQTPKHLITATGQRVTLRCSPRSGDLSVYWYQQSLDQGLQFLIQYYNGEERAKGNILERFSAQQFPDLHSELNLSSLELGDSALYFCASSSRSVNTEAFFGQGTRLTVV.

The chain carries TRBV7-2 and TRBJ2-6; the D gene is possibly TRBD2 (5 bases). The germline CDR1 and CDR2 sequences are SGHTA and FQGNSA. This CDR3 is 17 amino acids long. V lost 1 base and J 2 bases, leaving 12 bases between the germline ends. CDR3: CASSLGTGGPGANVLTF. CDR3 sequence (DNA): TGTGCCAGCAGCTTAGGAACTGGAGGCCCTGGGGCCAACGTCCTGACTTTC.

There are a few counts of this clone. This same CDR3 is encoded by further DNA sequences in the sample. The genes are TRBV7-8 and TRBJ1-1, with 10 bases fitting TRBD1. The length of the CDR3 is 14 residues. V dropped 5 bases and J dropped 1; count of bases not matched to a gene: 1. Germline loops: CDR1 SGHVS, CDR2 FQNEAQ. The CDR3 is CASSRDRGNTEAFF. As DNA, the CDR3 is TGTGCCAGCAGCCGGGACAGGGGGAACACTGAAGCTTTCTTT.

This sequence joins TRBV18 and TRBJ2-7; 9 bases fit TRBD1. The CDR3 contains 15 residues. Germline assignment: CDR1 KGHSH and CDR2 LQKENI. V trimming: 3 bases; J trimming: 5 bases; junction bases outside the gene matches: 8. The CDR3 sequence: CASSPLYGTGHEQYF. The CDR3 nucleotides are TGTGCCAGCTCACCCCTATACGGGACAGGGCACGAGCAGTACTTC.

The rearrangement links TRBV7-2 to TRBJ1-5; no definite D call. Trimming took 4 bases from V and 7 from J, leaving 14 bases between them. The CDR3 runs to 14 residues. CDR1 SGHTA and CDR2 FQGNSA come from the germline V gene. The CDR3 region has the DNA TGTGCCAGCAGCTCCTATTGGGCTGAACAGCCCCAGCATTTT. Its protein is CASSSYWAEQPQHF. The full variable domain, completed using reference TRBV7-2 and TRBJ1-5, is GAGVSQSPSNKVTEKGKDVELRCDPISGHTALYWYRQSLGQGLEFLIYFQGNSAPDKSGLPSDRFSAERTGGSVSTLTIQRTQQEDSAVYLCASSSYWAEQPQHFGDGTRLSIL.

This clone was observed a few times. V usage is TRBV2 and J usage is TRBJ2-1; possible D gene TRBD2, 5 bases. The CDR3 spans 16 residues. Germline CDR1 is SNHLY and CDR2 is FYNNEI. Trimming cost V 6 bases and J 0 bases, with 15 bases left between them. CDR3 nucleotide sequence: TGTGCCAGCAGCGAGGGCGGAGCTAACTCCTACAATGAGCAGTTCTTC. Translating it yields CASSEGGANSYNEQFF.

The J gene is TRBJ1-1, the V gene TRBV30; TRBD1 matches at 8 bases. The CDR3 totals 13 residues. After removal of 6 bases from V and 4 bases from J, the junction contained 7 bases not matched to a gene. Germline V CDR1 and CDR2: GTSNPN, SVGIG (reference sequence). CDR3 residues: CACQGALGTEAFF. CDR3 bases: TGTGCCTGCCAGGGGGCGCTGGGCACTGAAGCTTTCTTT.

The chain couples TRBV9 to TRBJ1-4, with D possibly matching TRBD1 (5 bases). The CDR3 length is 18 residues. V was pared by 4 bases and J by 0 bases, with 19 bases between. Germline V lookup: CDR1 SGDLS, CDR2 YYNGEE. The CDR3 DNA follows: TGTGCCAGCAGCTTGCGGGACGGGGAGACTGCAACTAATGAAAAACTGTTTTTT. Protein: CASSLRDGETATNEKLFF.

The chain links TRBV13 to TRBJ2-3; D not resolved. Germline V gene data show CDR1 as PRHDT and CDR2 as FYEKMQ (reference sequence). The CDR3 runs to 13 residues. V gave up 4 bases and J gave up 4 bases, with 9 bases separating them. CDR3 coding DNA: TGTGCCAGCAGCTCCCGCCCGGCAGATACGCAGTATTTT. Residues: CASSSRPADTQYF. Full variable domain (outside the CDR3, taken from reference TRBV13 and TRBJ2-3): AAGVIQSPRHLIKEKRETATLKCYPIPRHDTVYWYQQGPGQDPQFLISFYEKMQSDKGSIPDRFSAQQFSDYHSELNMSSLELGDSALYFCASSSRPADTQYFGPGTRLTVL.

A remark on this clone: The same CDR3 can be traced to other DNA sequences in this sample. The chain employs TRBV6-5 and TRBJ2-7; 7 nucleotides line up with TRBD2. The ends lost 0 bases at V and 2 bases at J; junction bases unmatched: 1. Germline V gene lookup returns CDR1 MNHEY and CDR2 SVGAGI. The CDR3 consists of 14 residues. The CDR3 spells CASSYSAGAYEQYF. The CDR3 DNA sequence: TGTGCCAGCAGTTACTCGGCGGGGGCCTACGAGCAGTACTTC.

V gene TRBV6-5 combines with J gene TRBJ1-3; D is ambiguous. Between the trimmed V and J ends, which lost 10 bases and 1 base, there was a span of 11 bases. Germline CDR1 reads MNHEY; CDR2 reads SVGAGI. The CDR3 length is 13 residues. The chain's CDR3 is CATRTGSGNTIYF. CDR3 sequence (DNA): TGTGCCACCAGGACTGGGTCTGGAAACACCATATATTTT.

CDR3 DNA: TGCGCCAGCAGCCCTCCTTTGGACTCGAACACCGGGGAGCTGTTTTTT. Translating gives CASSPPLDSNTGELFF. The rearrangement uses TRBV5-1 and TRBJ2-2; D perhaps matches TRBD2 (5 bases). The CDR3 totals 16 residues. V shed 4 bases and J shed 0 bases, with 13 bases lying between them. Germline-derived CDR1 and CDR2 are SGHRS and YFSETQ.

The chain uses TRBV11-2 and TRBJ2-1; TRBD1 matches 8 bases. The V gene's germline CDR1 is SGHAT and CDR2 FQNNGV. With 4 bases clipped from V and 7 bases from J, the junction kept 6 bases outside the gene matches. The CDR3 has 14 residues. CDR3 residues: CASSWTGTKNEQFF. As DNA, the CDR3 is TGTGCCAGCAGCTGGACAGGGACAAAGAATGAGCAGTTCTTC. The full variable domain, its missing parts supplied by reference TRBV11-2 and TRBJ2-1, is EAGVAQSPRYKIIEKRQSVAFWCNPISGHATLYWYQQILGQGPKLLIQFQNNGVVDDSQLPKDRFSAERLKGVDSTLKIQPAKLEDSAVYLCASSWTGTKNEQFFGPGTRLTVL.

V gene TRBV6-5 combines with J gene TRBJ1-2, with TRBD1 matching 9 bases. There are 14 residues in the CDR3. Germline V gene lookup returns CDR1 MNHEY and CDR2 SVGAGI. With 7 bases clipped from V and 7 bases from J, the junction kept 10 bases outside the gene matches. CDR3 DNA sequence: TGTGCCAGCAACCTAAGGACAGGGGCCGGTGGCTACACCTTC. It is translated as CASNLRTGAGGYTF.

The CDR3 bases are TGTGCCAGCAGTCCCATCCCCGGGGGGGCAGCTTTCTTT. Encoded protein: CASSPIPGGAAFF. This chain joins TRBV7-2 and TRBJ1-1; weak D call: TRBD1 (6 bases). Germline lookup yields CDR1 SGHTA and CDR2 FQGNSA. This CDR3 is 13 amino acids long. V was cut by 6 bases and J by 10 bases, with 18 bases left in between.

The chain recombines TRBV30 with TRBJ1-1; a possible D gene is TRBD1 (5 bases). Germline V lookup: CDR1 GTSNPN, CDR2 SVGIG (reference sequence). The CDR3 length is 14 residues. Trimming pared 0 bases from V and 4 bases from J, leaving 12 bases between. CDR3 DNA: TGTGCCTGGAGTGTAAGGGGAACGGGCACTGAAGCTTTCTTT. This gives the protein CAWSVRGTGTEAFF. Drawing the rest from reference TRBV30 and TRBJ1-1, the complete variable domain is SQTIHQWPATLVQPVGSPLSLECTVEGTSNPNLYWYRQAAGRGLQLLFYSVGIGQISSEVPQNLSASRPQDRQFILSSKKLLLSDSGFYLCAWSVRGTGTEAFFGQGTRLTVV.

This clone was counted a single time. The chain combines TRBV10-2 with TRBJ1-1, with D tentatively TRBD1 (6 bases). The CDR3 spans 13 residues. CDR1 is WSHSY and CDR2 is SAAADI in the germline V gene. Trimming shortened V by 5 bases and J by 4 bases, and 11 bases separated the two germline ends. The CDR3 here is CASSRGGGTEAFF. The CDR3 coding sequence is TGCGCCAGCAGTCGCGGGGGCGGCACTGAAGCTTTCTTT.

J is TRBJ2-2 and V is TRBV9; unclear D gene. V was shortened by 2 bases and J by 4 bases, with 9 bases between the two germline ends. Germline loops: CDR1 SGDLS, CDR2 YYNGEE. The CDR3 totals 14 residues. The DNA for the CDR3 is TGTGCCAGCAGCGTTATTTCGAGCACCGGGGAGCTGTTTTTT. Translating it yields CASSVISSTGELFF. Looking up the rest from reference TRBV9 and TRBJ2-2 gives the full variable domain: DSGVTQTPKHLITATGQRVTLRCSPRSGDLSVYWYQQSLDQGLQFLIQYYNGEERAKGNILERFSAQQFPDLHSELNLSSLELGDSALYFCASSVISSTGELFFGEGSRLTVL.

The chain employs TRBV4-1 and TRBJ2-3; a weak D match, TRBD1 (6 bases). There are 16 residues in the CDR3. V was cut by 5 bases and J by 3 bases, with 18 bases left in between. Per germline, CDR1 MGHRA and CDR2 YSYEKL. The chain's CDR3 is CASSASGQEETDTQYF. Here the CDR3 DNA reads TGCGCCAGCAGCGCATCGGGACAAGAGGAGACAGATACGCAGTATTTT.

The sample holds a few counts of this clone. The chain has TRBV7-9 and TRBJ1-1; perhaps TRBD1 as D (5 bases). CDR3 length: 15 amino acids. Trimming pared 5 bases from V and 4 bases from J, leaving 17 bases between. The germline V gene encodes CDR1 SEHNR and CDR2 FQNEAQ (reference sequence). CDR3: CASSPDTGRVTEAFF. The CDR3, as DNA: TGTGCCAGCAGCCCAGACACCGGCAGGGTCACTGAAGCTTTCTTT.

This clone was counted a few times. V gene TRBV4-3 combines with J gene TRBJ1-6, with a possible D match to TRBD1 (6 bases). The CDR3 is 15 residues long. V was shortened by 1 base and J by 5 bases, with 9 bases between the two germline ends. The germline V gene has CDR1 LGHNA and CDR2 YSLEER. This chain's CDR3 is CASSQAGTNNSPLHF. Written as DNA, the CDR3 is TGCGCCAGCAGCCAAGCCGGGACAAATAATTCACCCCTCCACTTT.

The chain recombines TRBV14 with TRBJ2-1, with 12 bases fitting TRBD2. Germline assignment: CDR1 SGHDN and CDR2 FVKESK. Germline trimming cut 4 bases from V and 6 bases from J; bases unmatched to any gene: 7. The CDR3 totals 16 residues. CDR3 residues: CASSPLAGGPFNEQFF. DNA of the CDR3: TGTGCCAGCAGCCCCCTAGCGGGGGGGCCATTCAATGAGCAGTTCTTC.

The J gene is TRBJ1-4, the V gene TRBV6-5, with D possibly TRBD1 on 5 matching bases. Per germline, CDR1 MNHEY and CDR2 SVGAGI. V lost 4 bases to trimming and J lost 6 bases, with 12 bases between them. The CDR3 length is 14 residues. The CDR3 is CASSSPGTYEKLFF. Here the CDR3 DNA reads TGTGCCAGCAGTTCCCCAGGGACTTATGAAAAACTGTTTTTT.

The rearrangement joins TRBV10-3 to TRBJ1-2; 7 bases map to TRBD1. CDR3 length: 14 residues. The V gene's germline CDR1 is ENHRY and CDR2 SYGVKD. Losses at the gene ends were 6 bases for V and 7 bases for J; bases not matched to a gene: 11. CDR3 bases: TGTGCCATCAGGGGGACAGCCTCCGGGAGTGGCTACACCTTC. It yields the protein CAIRGTASGSGYTF.

The chain combines TRBV7-2 with TRBJ2-5, with D possibly TRBD1 on 6 matching bases. Trimming left V 6 bases short and J 1 base short, with 12 bases between. Germline V gene data show CDR1 as SGHTA and CDR2 as FQGNSA. There are 14 residues in the CDR3. CDR3 in amino acids: CASSPTGSQETQYF. CDR3 DNA: TGTGCCAGCAGTCCCACAGGGTCCCAAGAGACCCAGTACTTC.

The chain employs TRBV5-1 and TRBJ2-1, with 7 nucleotides matching TRBD1. CDR3 length: 17 residues. Germline CDR1 SGHRS, CDR2 YFSETQ. After removal of 4 bases from V and 8 bases from J, the junction contained 18 bases not matched to a gene. The CDR3 here is CASSRNRGPPLEDEQFF. CDR3 DNA sequence: TGCGCCAGCAGCAGAAACAGGGGCCCTCCGCTCGAGGATGAGCAGTTCTTC.

The J gene is TRBJ2-7, the V gene TRBV4-2; 9 nucleotides line up with TRBD1. Germline V gene data show CDR1 as LGHNA and CDR2 as YNFKEQ. J was trimmed by 5 bases and V by 7 bases; bases with no gene match: 24. The CDR3 has 19 amino acids. CDR3 sequence: CASTPEGFPRDRVSHEQYF. DNA for the CDR3: TGTGCCAGCACGCCGGAGGGCTTTCCCCGGGACAGGGTGAGCCACGAGCAGTACTTC.